This entry lists 32 T cell receptor beta chains sequenced from one sample in a study of shared clonotypes between healthy human individuals. Measured with immunoSEQ multiplex PCR; TCRdb has only the in-frame clones, and not every one. Of a few million clones in the sample, about 94% are singletons; the top ten hold 1.5% to 2%. Naive CD8 populations comprised CD45RO-negative cells positively selected for CCR7, excluding terminally differentiated effector memory CD45RA+ cells. Sequencing was performed on naive CD8+ T cells from PBMCs. The origin of the receptors is a man younger than 35 in good health. Some clones in this sample may be carry-over from other donors' samples.

The rearrangement joins TRBV19 to TRBJ2-1, with TRBD1 identical over 7 bases. The CDR3 extends over 14 amino acids. Germline trimming cut 4 bases from V and 8 bases from J; bases unmatched to any gene: 8. From germline, CDR1 is LNHDA and CDR2 SQIVND (reference sequence). The CDR3 loop is CASSTRQGRHEQFF. The CDR3 DNA reads TGTGCCAGTAGTACCCGACAGGGTCGGCATGAGCAGTTCTTC.

The chain joins TRBV18 to TRBJ2-5; D unresolved. This CDR3 is built from 13 residues. The germline V gene encodes CDR1 KGHSH and CDR2 LQKENI. V shed 2 bases and J shed 3 bases, with 7 bases lying between them. As DNA, the CDR3 is TGTGCCAGCTCACCAATGGGCGAAGAGACCCAGTACTTC. It is translated as CASSPMGEETQYF.

Comments on this clone: The same CDR3 arises from other DNA sequences in this sample as well. The genes are TRBV2 and TRBJ2-1; D call uncertain. The germline V and J ends were trimmed by 8 bases and 0 bases, with 8 bases remaining between them. From germline, CDR1 is SNHLY and CDR2 FYNNEI. This CDR3 spans 13 amino acids. CDR3 sequence: CASAGSSYNEQFF. CDR3 nucleotide sequence: TGTGCCAGCGCTGGAAGCTCCTACAATGAGCAGTTCTTC.

The gene calls are TRBV19 and TRBJ2-7, with 7 bases that match TRBD2. The J segment lost 0 bases and the V segment lost 5 bases, leaving 4 bases of the junction unmatched. Per the germline V gene, CDR1 is LNHDA and CDR2 is SQIVND (reference sequence). The CDR3 extends over 14 amino acids. CDR3 protein: CASSFAGASYEQYF. Here the CDR3 DNA reads TGTGCCAGTAGTTTCGCGGGAGCCTCCTACGAGCAGTACTTC.

The chain carries TRBV5-1 and TRBJ1-1; D gene ambiguous. The V end was cut by 4 bases, the J end by 0 bases, with 13 bases between. The CDR3 loop spans 15 amino acids. Per germline, CDR1 SGHRS and CDR2 YFSETQ. Here the CDR3 DNA reads TGCGCCAGCAGCCCACTGACTTATCTGAACACTGAAGCTTTCTTT. As protein: CASSPLTYLNTEAFF. The whole variable domain, filled in from reference TRBV5-1 and TRBJ1-1, reads KAGVTQTPRYLIKTRGQQVTLSCSPISGHRSVSWYQQTPGQGLQFLFEYFSETQRNKGNFPGRFSGRQFSNSRSEMNVSTLELGDSALYLCASSPLTYLNTEAFFGQGTRLTVV.

This chain links TRBV27 with TRBJ2-5; 8 positions agree with TRBD1. CDR1 MNHEY and CDR2 SMNVEV come from the germline V gene (reference sequence). This CDR3 spans 13 amino acids. With 6 bases clipped from V and 5 bases from J, the junction kept 5 bases outside the gene matches. The CDR3 DNA follows: TGTGCCAGCAGCAGGGGGCAGGGGGAGACCCAGTACTTC. Translation: CASSRGQGETQYF.

The chain joins TRBV2 to TRBJ2-7; D gene uncertain. The V end lost 7 bases, the J end lost 0 bases, and 10 bases lay between the germline ends. This CDR3 has 13 amino acids. CDR1 and CDR2 from the germline V gene are SNHLY and FYNNEI. The CDR3 DNA reads TGTGCCAGCACCCGATTCCCCTCCTACGAGCAGTACTTC. Translation: CASTRFPSYEQYF.

The CDR3 loop reads CASSLRGHRGNQPQHF. The CDR3 DNA reads TGTGCCAGCAGCTTAAGGGGCCATAGGGGCAATCAGCCCCAGCATTTT. V is TRBV13 and J is TRBJ1-5; a weak D match, TRBD1 (5 bases). The CDR3 consists of 16 residues. Germline V gene lookup returns CDR1 PRHDT and CDR2 FYEKMQ (reference sequence). V shed 2 bases and J shed 2 bases, with 13 bases lying between them.

The chain combines TRBV28 with TRBJ1-5; unclear D gene. CDR3 length equals 16 residues. V was trimmed by 1 base and J by 0 bases, leaving 10 bases between them. Per germline, CDR1 MDHEN and CDR2 SYDVKM. Here the CDR3 reads CASSLFLGGSNQPQHF. The CDR3 region has the DNA TGTGCCAGCAGTTTATTCCTTGGTGGTAGCAATCAGCCCCAGCATTTT.

The gene calls are TRBV9 and TRBJ1-2, with TRBD1 identical over 9 bases. Germline CDR1 SGDLS, CDR2 YYNGEE. This CDR3 contains 15 residues. V lost 3 bases, J lost 3 bases, and 6 bases stayed unmatched. Written as DNA, the CDR3 is TGTGCCAGCAGCGCCTTTCGGGACAGGGACTATGGCTACACCTTC. This sequence encodes CASSAFRDRDYGYTF.

The rearrangement uses TRBV4-1 and TRBJ2-2, with 7 bases lining up with TRBD1. The germline CDR1 and CDR2 sequences are MGHRA and YSYEKL. This CDR3 comprises 15 residues. V dropped 4 bases and J dropped 3; count of bases not matched to a gene: 5. CDR3 residues: CASSPTGIDTGELFF. CDR3 bases: TGCGCCAGCAGCCCGACAGGGATAGACACCGGGGAGCTGTTTTTT.

V usage is TRBV27 and J usage is TRBJ2-2; a weak D match, TRBD1 (5 bases). Per germline, CDR1 MNHEY and CDR2 SMNVEV (reference sequence). Trimming left V 5 bases short and J 6 bases short, with 22 bases between. CDR3 length equals 17 residues. The CDR3 DNA follows: TGTGCCAGCAGTCCTAGGCTAGGGGCGAGCAGGTCCGGGGAGCTGTTTTTT. This translates into CASSPRLGASRSGELFF.

The chain joins TRBV7-9 to TRBJ2-1, with 9 nucleotides matching TRBD1. V lost 5 bases and J lost 8; bases outside the gene matches: 7. The CDR3 spans 14 residues. Germline-derived CDR1 and CDR2 are SEHNR and FQNEAQ (reference sequence). The CDR3 loop reads CASSPRTGDHEQFF. The CDR3 nucleotides read TGTGCCAGCAGCCCCCGGACAGGGGATCATGAGCAGTTCTTC.

The rearrangement links TRBV28 to TRBJ2-2, with D perhaps matching TRBD1 (6 bases). CDR3 length equals 16 residues. Between the trimmed V and J ends, which lost 3 bases and 1 base, there was a span of 12 bases. CDR1 and CDR2 from the germline V gene are MDHEN and SYDVKM. The CDR3 is CASSLDDRKNTGELFF. The CDR3 coding sequence is TGTGCCAGCAGTTTGGACGACAGGAAGAACACCGGGGAGCTGTTTTTT.

This chain uses TRBV9 with TRBJ2-7; D remains ambiguous. This CDR3 is built from 14 residues. Trimming took off 0 bases at V and 6 bases at J, with 13 bases between the two ends. CDR1 and CDR2 (germline): SGDLS, YYNGEE. The CDR3 is CASSVGGSNAEQYF. CDR3 nucleotide sequence: TGTGCCAGCAGCGTAGGTGGCAGTAACGCCGAGCAGTACTTC.

This chain links TRBV5-8 with TRBJ1-2, with unresolved D. The V gene lost 0 bases and the J gene lost 4 bases, with 13 bases spanning the gap. Germline lookup yields CDR1 SGHTS and CDR2 YDEGEE. The CDR3 runs to 15 residues. DNA for the CDR3: TGTGCCAGCAGCTTGGAACGGGTTTGGGGCTATGGCTACACCTTC. Amino acids: CASSLERVWGYGYTF.

The chain employs TRBV12-5 and TRBJ2-7, with TRBD1 matching over 7 bases. Germline CDR1 and CDR2: LGHNT and FRNRAP. With V trimmed by 6 bases and J by 5 bases, 10 bases remained unmatched. CDR3 size: 14 residues. Written as DNA, the CDR3 is TGTGCTAGTGGACCCCCGGACAGGCTTGACGAGCAGTACTTC. It specifies CASGPPDRLDEQYF.

The genes are TRBV7-9 and TRBJ1-1; D is uncertain. Germline V lookup: CDR1 SEHNR, CDR2 FQNEAQ (reference sequence). Between the trimmed V and J ends, which lost 2 bases and 1 base, there was a span of 8 bases. The CDR3 is made up of 14 amino acids. The CDR3 DNA sequence: TGTGCCAGCAGCTTACCCCGTCAGAACACTGAAGCTTTCTTT. Translated: CASSLPRQNTEAFF.

This clone was observed once. Here the CDR3 DNA reads TGTGCCAGCAGGGTAGCCGATGAGCAGTTCTTC. Translation gives CASRVADEQFF. The rearrangement joins TRBV7-8 to TRBJ2-1; D gene unclear. Germline V gene sequence: CDR1 SGHVS, CDR2 FQNEAQ. CDR3 length: 11 amino acids. Deletions cut 6 bases from V and 8 bases from J, with 8 bases between.

This clone was seen just once. The rearrangement uses TRBV6-1 and TRBJ2-7, with 7 bases fitting TRBD2. CDR1 and CDR2 from the germline V gene are MNHNS and SASEGT. After removal of 3 bases from V and 4 bases from J, the junction contained 9 bases not matched to a gene. The CDR3 runs to 15 residues. For the CDR3, the DNA is TGTGCCAGCAGTGACCGGGACTACCCAAGGTACGAGCAGTACTTC. Translating it yields CASSDRDYPRYEQYF.

In regard to this clone: The junction does not match germline at one end; this may be a read error. The rearrangement uses TRBV27 and TRBJ2-1; TRBD2 is a possible D gene (6 bases). The CDR3 is 15 amino acids. CDR1 is MNHEY, CDR2 SMNVEV, per germline (reference sequence). CDR3 region: CVSAGRSSGYNEQFF. The CDR3 DNA sequence: TGCGTATCGGCGGGACGTTCAAGCGGGTACAATGAGCAGTTCTTC.

Remarks on this clone: The identical CDR3 is also encoded by other nucleotide sequences in the sample. V is TRBV7-9 and J is TRBJ2-7; D is unclear. V lost 2 bases and J 5 bases, leaving 7 bases between the germline ends. This CDR3 spans 12 amino acids. Germline V gene sequence: CDR1 SEHNR, CDR2 FQNEAQ (reference sequence). The CDR3 region has the DNA TGTGCCAGCAGCTTATCTGGTAACGAGCAGTACTTC. This encodes CASSLSGNEQYF.

The chain recombines TRBV29-1 with TRBJ1-2, with D unclear. Trimming pared 3 bases from V and 2 bases from J, leaving 7 bases between. CDR3 length equals 12 residues. The germline CDR1 and CDR2 sequences are SQVTM and ANQGSEA. In nucleotides, the CDR3 is TGCAGCGTTGAGGGCAGAAACTATGGCTACACCTTC. It translates to CSVEGRNYGYTF.

This chain links TRBV29-1 with TRBJ2-2; TRBD2 matches at 11 bases. V shed 3 bases, J shed 7 bases, and the junction held 4 bases outside the gene matches. The CDR3 covers 14 residues. Germline CDR1 and CDR2: SQVTM and ANQGSEA. The CDR3 loop is CSVDSGRAFGELFF. The DNA for the CDR3 is TGCAGCGTTGATAGCGGGAGGGCCTTCGGGGAGCTGTTTTTT.

The genes are TRBV11-3 and TRBJ2-3, with 8 bases aligning to TRBD2. Germline V CDR1 and CDR2: SGHNT, YENEEA. This CDR3 region has 16 residues. V lost 1 base and J lost 0; bases outside the gene matches: 3. CDR3 sequence (DNA): TGTGCCAGCAGCTTAGGGACTAGCCTGAGCACAGATACGCAGTATTTT. Translation: CASSLGTSLSTDTQYF. The full variable domain, in which reference TRBV11-3 and TRBJ2-3 provide the parts outside the CDR3, is EAGVVQSPRYKIIEKKQPVAFWCNPISGHNTLYWYLQNLGQGPELLIRYENEEAVDDSQLPKDRFSAERLKGVDSTLKIQPAELGDSAVYLCASSLGTSLSTDTQYFGPGTRLTVL.

The rearrangement links TRBV27 to TRBJ2-7, with D maybe TRBD1 (5 bases). Trimming stripped 6 bases from V and 5 bases from J, with 17 bases between. The CDR3 has 14 residues. Germline lookup yields CDR1 MNHEY and CDR2 SMNVEV (reference sequence). In DNA, the CDR3 is TGTGCCAGCAGCCTTCAGGGTGGGTTGAACGAGCAGTACTTC. Protein sequence: CASSLQGGLNEQYF.

This clone was observed once. CDR3: CASSGSSGSWGNEQFF. CDR3 DNA: TGTGCCAGCAGTGGGTCTAGCGGGAGCTGGGGTAATGAGCAGTTCTTC. The V gene is TRBV2, the J gene TRBJ2-1, with 10 bases fitting TRBD2. The CDR3 is 16 residues long. Per germline, CDR1 SNHLY and CDR2 FYNNEI. The junction had 10 bases not matched to a gene; V was cut back by 4 bases and J by 7 bases.

V usage is TRBV7-9 and J usage is TRBJ2-2, with 8 bases identical to TRBD2. Looked up from germline, CDR1 is SEHNR and CDR2 is FQNEAQ (reference sequence). The trim removed 5 bases at V and 7 bases at J, leaving 12 bases unmatched. The CDR3 runs 16 residues. In DNA form, the CDR3 reads TGTGCCAGCAGCGACGGGGCTAGCGGGTTTGTCGGGGAGCTGTTTTTT. Translating it yields CASSDGASGFVGELFF.

V is TRBV19 and J is TRBJ2-2, with no clear D. CDR1 is LNHDA and CDR2 is SQIVND in the germline V gene (reference sequence). This CDR3 contains 14 residues. Trimming took 2 bases from V and 0 from J, leaving 4 bases between them. This chain's CDR3 is CASSITTNTGELFF. CDR3 bases: TGTGCCAGTAGTATAACAACGAACACCGGGGAGCTGTTTTTT.

This clone showed up just once. The V gene is TRBV13, the J gene TRBJ1-1; a possible D gene is TRBD1 (5 bases). There are 16 residues in the CDR3. Germline values: CDR1 PRHDT, CDR2 FYEKMQ (reference sequence). Deletions cut 0 bases from V and 4 bases from J, with 15 bases between. CDR3 nucleotides: TGTGCCAGCAGCTTAGGGGGGCTTGGCAGACCCACTGAAGCTTTCTTT. Translated, it gives CASSLGGLGRPTEAFF.

V usage is TRBV27 and J usage is TRBJ1-3; possible D gene TRBD1, 6 bases. The CDR3 contains 15 residues. With 5 bases removed from V and 0 bases from J, the gap between germline ends came to 11 bases. The germline V gene encodes CDR1 MNHEY and CDR2 SMNVEV (reference sequence). CDR3 DNA: TGTGCCAGCAGTCGTACAGGGTCCTCTGGAAACACCATATATTTT. Translated: CASSRTGSSGNTIYF.

Written as DNA, the CDR3 is TGTGCCAGCAGCTTAGCAGAGGGAATAGCCAAAAACATTCAGTACTTC. Protein product: CASSLAEGIAKNIQYF. The chain employs TRBV7-9 and TRBJ2-4, with D tentatively TRBD2 (5 bases). The V gene lost 0 bases and the J gene lost 0 bases, with 9 bases spanning the gap. Germline V gene lookup returns CDR1 SEHNR and CDR2 FQNEAQ (reference sequence). This CDR3 is built from 16 residues. The full variable domain, with the rest looked up from reference TRBV7-9 and TRBJ2-4, is DTGVSQNPRHKITKRGQNVTFRCDPISEHNRLYWYRQTLGQGPEFLTYFQNEAQLEKSRLLSDRFSAERPKGSFSTLEIQRTEQGDSAMYLCASSLAEGIAKNIQYFGAGTRLSVL.